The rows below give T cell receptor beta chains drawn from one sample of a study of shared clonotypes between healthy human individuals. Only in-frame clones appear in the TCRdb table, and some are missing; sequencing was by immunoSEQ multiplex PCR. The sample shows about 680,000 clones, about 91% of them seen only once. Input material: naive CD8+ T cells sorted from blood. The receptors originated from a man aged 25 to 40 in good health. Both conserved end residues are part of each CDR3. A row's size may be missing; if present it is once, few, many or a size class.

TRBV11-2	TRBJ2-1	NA	CASSLGLSSYNEQFF
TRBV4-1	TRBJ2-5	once	CASSQGLSGGIQETQYF
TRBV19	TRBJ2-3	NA	CASSKGQGSSMGQYF
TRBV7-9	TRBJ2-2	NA	CASSLAGTGGFTNTGELFF
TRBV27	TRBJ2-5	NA	CASRGYRDRGTSWQTQYF
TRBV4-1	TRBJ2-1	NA	CASSHLEVAGGSNEQFF
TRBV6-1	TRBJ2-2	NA	CASSAKALAGGVGELFF
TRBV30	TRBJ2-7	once	CAWKLGSGPLYEQYF
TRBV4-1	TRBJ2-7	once	CASSPYLTYEQYF
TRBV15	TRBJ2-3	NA	CATRGQGTDTQYF
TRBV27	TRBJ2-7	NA	CASSQRTSGSYEQYF
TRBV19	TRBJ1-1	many	CASSADNTEAFF
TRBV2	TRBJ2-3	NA	CASRGRSGTDTQYF
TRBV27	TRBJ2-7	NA	CASSTYRAYEQYF
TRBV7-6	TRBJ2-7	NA	CASSPGSYEQYF
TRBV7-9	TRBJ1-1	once	CASSPRGSGVVGEAFF
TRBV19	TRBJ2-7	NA	CASSAGGDYEQYF
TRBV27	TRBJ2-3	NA	CASSPSTDTQYF
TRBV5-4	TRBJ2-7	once	CASSLPPGQGLLNEQYF
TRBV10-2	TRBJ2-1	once	CASRKGNEQFF
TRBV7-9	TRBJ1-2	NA	CASSGGQLTNYGYTF
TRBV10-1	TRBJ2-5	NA	CASSPTGVEGETQYF
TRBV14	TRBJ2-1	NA	CASSRDFTYNEQFF
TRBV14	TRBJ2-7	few	CASSQVFDNPEQYF
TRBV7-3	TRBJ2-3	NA	CASSWDPQGSADTQYF
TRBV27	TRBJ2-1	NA	CASGEVSSYNEQFF
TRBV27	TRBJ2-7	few	CASSERVSSYEQYF
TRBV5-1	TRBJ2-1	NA	CASSRGEEQFF
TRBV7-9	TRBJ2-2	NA	CASSLGGYPQAWTGELFF
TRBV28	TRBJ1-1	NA	CASSLAHSNTEAFF
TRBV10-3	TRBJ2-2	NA	CAISGRAENTGELFF
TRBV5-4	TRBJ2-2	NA	CASSFVQGWDGELFF
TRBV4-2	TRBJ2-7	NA	CASSQEASIYEQYF
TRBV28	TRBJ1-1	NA	CASSLDRGGTEAFF
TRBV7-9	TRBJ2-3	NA	CASSSYDTQYF
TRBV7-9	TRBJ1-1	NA	CASSSDRNTEAFF
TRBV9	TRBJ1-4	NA	CASSVAKAMPPEKLFF
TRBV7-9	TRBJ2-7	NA	CASSQQREGEEEQYF
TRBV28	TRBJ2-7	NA	CASSLAGAIYEQYF
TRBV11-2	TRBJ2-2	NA	CASSLSGGSFTGELFF
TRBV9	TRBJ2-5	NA	CASSEGSPETQYF
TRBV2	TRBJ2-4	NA	CAGSGRTPAKNIQYF
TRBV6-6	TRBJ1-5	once	CASSTDVNAGNQPQHF
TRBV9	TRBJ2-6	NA	CASSVAGGVPSGANVLTF
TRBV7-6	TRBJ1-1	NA	CASSDTGGIPKEAFF
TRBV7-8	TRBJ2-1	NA	CASSLELAELYNEQFF
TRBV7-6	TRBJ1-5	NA	CASSPGSYQPQHF
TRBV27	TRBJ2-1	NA	CASSLSLDRGEQFF
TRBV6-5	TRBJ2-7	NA	CASNPRDRDCYEQYF
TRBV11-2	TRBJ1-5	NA	CASSLGGVGNQPQHF
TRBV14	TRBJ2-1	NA	CASSQGVPIYNEQFF
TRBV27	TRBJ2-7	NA	CASSIGLPLVGEQYF
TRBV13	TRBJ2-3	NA	CASSLWASGRTDTQYF
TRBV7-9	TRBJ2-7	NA	CASSLSPYEQYF
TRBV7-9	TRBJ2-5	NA	CASSLSQGQETQYF
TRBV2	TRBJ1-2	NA	CASSAGTGGNGYTF